The source of this T cell receptor (beta chain) is a study of response to subunit inactivated influenza vaccine listed by TCRdb under 2018. In the study overall: The study used deep quantitative T cell receptor repertoire profiling to track responses to a trivalent subunit inactivated influenza vaccine.

This clonotype was counted only a few times. Its antigen is still unknown. Base qualities are not at hand, and no much larger clone is one base apart. Library generation was performed with RT-PCR. These reads were obtained on an Illumina HiSeq 2500. TCRdb trimmed the raw reads at Q25, called clones with MiXCR and kept productive beta chains. Rows are unified per CDR3 protein, each entry keeping the most common DNA and genes. This sample is represented by hundreds of thousands of distinct CDR3 sequences; approximately 17% of them were singletons. The top ten clonotypes cover roughly 11% of the sample. Taken from the germline V gene, the CDR1 and CDR2 loops are SGDLS and YYNGEE. Trimmed from V: 3 bases; trimmed from J: 5 bases; junction bases lacking a gene match: 7. The CDR3, from cysteine to phenylalanine, totals 15 residues. Only the CDR3 DNA is retained, 45 bases long and in frame from the first base.

The paper as a whole reports these results and caveats: The authors proposed that each seasonal influenza vaccination may bring in only a limited number of new T cells.

The receptor was isolated from a man aged 45-60 years who received an inactivated influenza vaccine. Donor details come from another sample of the same person, matched by shared clones. Sequenced here: PBMCs from blood, sampled 4 to 6 days after vaccination. The sequence links TRBV9 to TRBJ2-2, with 7 bases matching TRBD2. The DNA sequence is as follows: TGTGCCAGCAGCGCCCGGACTAGTTCGACCGGGGAGCTGTTTTTT. Its protein product is CASSARTSSTGELFF.